The rows below give T cell receptor beta chains drawn from one sample of a study of blood T cell repertoires in COVID-19. Using immunoSEQ multiplex PCR, the repertoire was profiled, and TCRdb retains in-frame clones only, with some absent. In the table there are some 120,000 clones, 90% of which are singletons. The sequencing sample was made of peripheral blood. The receptors originated from a man aged 45 to 65 with active COVID-19. The CDR3 runs from the conserved cysteine through the conserved F or W. The order of the fields is V gene, clone size, J gene, D gene, CDR3 DNA, CDR3 protein. D genes are given only for firm matches. A clone size is listed for some rows: how often the clone was seen (once, few, many), or a class if it is expanded.

v_gene: TRBV3-1/TRBV3-2; abundance: -; j_gene: TRBJ2-1; d_gene: TRBD2; CDR3nt: TGTGCCAGCAGCCAACTAGCGGGAGGGCCGAATGAGCAGTTCTTC; CDR3aa: CASSQLAGGPNEQFF
v_gene: TRBV5-6; abundance: -; j_gene: TRBJ1-2; d_gene: TRBD1; CDR3nt: TGTGCCAGCAGCTCCGGACAGGGTCGGGACTATGGCTACACCTTC; CDR3aa: CASSSGQGRDYGYTF
v_gene: TRBV7-9; abundance: -; j_gene: TRBJ2-5; d_gene: -; CDR3nt: TGTGCCAGCAGCCAGCTGTCCGGGATGCAGACCCAGTACTTC; CDR3aa: CASSQLSGMQTQYF
v_gene: TRBV7-3; abundance: -; j_gene: TRBJ2-1; d_gene: TRBD2; CDR3nt: TGTGCCAGCAGCACCCGGGGGGGCTCCTACAATGAGCAGTTCTTC; CDR3aa: CASSTRGGSYNEQFF
v_gene: TRBV11-3; abundance: -; j_gene: TRBJ2-3; d_gene: -; CDR3nt: TGTGCCAGCAGCATCCCGGGGAGGGGGTCGAATACGCAGTATTTT; CDR3aa: CASSIPGRGSNTQYF
v_gene: TRBV11-3; abundance: once; j_gene: TRBJ1-1; d_gene: TRBD1; CDR3nt: TGTGCCAGCAGCCTATCAGGGGGCATGAACACTGAAGCTTTCTTT; CDR3aa: CASSLSGGMNTEAFF
v_gene: TRBV6-5; abundance: once; j_gene: TRBJ2-1; d_gene: -; CDR3nt: TGTGCCAGCAGTTACCTCGGCGGGGTGCAGTTCTTC; CDR3aa: CASSYLGGVQFF
v_gene: TRBV30; abundance: once; j_gene: TRBJ2-1; d_gene: -; CDR3nt: TGTGCCTGCTTCCAGGGGACCCATGAGCAGTTCTTC; CDR3aa: CACFQGTHEQFF
v_gene: TRBV7-3; abundance: -; j_gene: TRBJ2-3; d_gene: -; CDR3nt: TGTGCCAGCAGCATATGGCAGGCAGATACGCAGTATTTT; CDR3aa: CASSIWQADTQYF
v_gene: TRBV6-5; abundance: -; j_gene: TRBJ2-1; d_gene: TRBD2; CDR3nt: TGTGCCAGCAGTTACGGGACTAGAGGTCAAGGTGAGCAGTTCTTC; CDR3aa: CASSYGTRGQGEQFF
v_gene: TRBV10-2; abundance: once; j_gene: TRBJ1-1; d_gene: TRBD1; CDR3nt: TGCGCCAGCAGTGAGCTCGGGACAGCCACTGAAGCTTTCTTT; CDR3aa: CASSELGTATEAFF
v_gene: TRBV5-1; abundance: -; j_gene: TRBJ2-3; d_gene: -; CDR3nt: TGCGCCAGCAGCCTAGGGCGTGGGGGAGGAACAGATACGCAGTATTTT; CDR3aa: CASSLGRGGGTDTQYF
v_gene: TRBV5-8; abundance: -; j_gene: TRBJ2-7; d_gene: TRBD2; CDR3nt: TGTGCCAGCAGCCTGAGCGGGAGAAGTAACTACGAGCAGTACTTC; CDR3aa: CASSLSGRSNYEQYF
v_gene: TRBV12-3/TRBV12-4; abundance: -; j_gene: TRBJ1-3; d_gene: -; CDR3nt: TGTGCCAGCAGGAGGAGAAACACCATATATTTT; CDR3aa: CASRRRNTIYF
v_gene: TRBV5-1; abundance: -; j_gene: TRBJ2-3; d_gene: TRBD2; CDR3nt: TGCGCCACCCGCCCCAGCGGGAGTGTCGATACGCAGTATTTT; CDR3aa: CATRPSGSVDTQYF
v_gene: TRBV5-6; abundance: many; j_gene: TRBJ1-3; d_gene: -; CDR3nt: TGTGCCAGCAGCTTCACATCTGGAAACACCATATATTTT; CDR3aa: CASSFTSGNTIYF
v_gene: TRBV5-1; abundance: few; j_gene: TRBJ1-6; d_gene: -; CDR3nt: TGCGCCAGCAGCGGGGACACCCCTAATTCACCCCTCCACTTT; CDR3aa: CASSGDTPNSPLHF
v_gene: TRBV28; abundance: -; j_gene: TRBJ2-1; d_gene: TRBD2; CDR3nt: TGTGCCAGCAGTTCCTTCGGCCTAGCGGGAGGGAATGAGCAGTTCTTC; CDR3aa: CASSSFGLAGGNEQFF
v_gene: TRBV12-3/TRBV12-4; abundance: -; j_gene: TRBJ2-5; d_gene: -; CDR3nt: TGTGCCAGCAGCGCCCGAAGGCGGGAGACCCAGTACTTC; CDR3aa: CASSARRRETQYF
v_gene: TRBV11-2; abundance: -; j_gene: TRBJ2-2; d_gene: TRBD2; CDR3nt: TGTGCCAGCAGAAGGGGACTAGCGGGAGGGCGCGGAAGCACCGGGGAGCTGTTTTTT; CDR3aa: CASRRGLAGGRGSTGELFF
v_gene: TRBV12-3/TRBV12-4; abundance: once; j_gene: TRBJ1-2; d_gene: -; CDR3nt: TGTGCCAGCAGTTCCGACTATGGCTACACCTTC; CDR3aa: CASSSDYGYTF
v_gene: TRBV7-2; abundance: once; j_gene: TRBJ1-6; d_gene: -; CDR3nt: TGTGCCAGCAGCTTAACAGGGAATTCACCCCTCCACTTT; CDR3aa: CASSLTGNSPLHF
v_gene: TRBV5-8; abundance: -; j_gene: TRBJ2-1; d_gene: TRBD2; CDR3nt: TGTGCCAGCAGCTTGGGGACTAGCGGGGTCCCGGGAGAGCAGTTCTTC; CDR3aa: CASSLGTSGVPGEQFF
v_gene: TRBV20-1; abundance: once; j_gene: TRBJ1-4; d_gene: TRBD1; CDR3nt: TGCAGTGCTAGTAGGACAGGGAAAAGTGAAAAACTGTTTTTT; CDR3aa: CSASRTGKSEKLFF
v_gene: TRBV24-1; abundance: -; j_gene: TRBJ2-2; d_gene: TRBD1; CDR3nt: TGTGCCACCAGTGACCCGGGACAGGGATCGAACACCGGGGAGCTGTTTTTT; CDR3aa: CATSDPGQGSNTGELFF
v_gene: TRBV6-1; abundance: once; j_gene: TRBJ2-3; d_gene: TRBD1; CDR3nt: TGTGCCAGCAGTGGCCCGGGACAGAGATTACCCACAGATACGCAGTATTTT; CDR3aa: CASSGPGQRLPTDTQYF
v_gene: TRBV6-5; abundance: -; j_gene: TRBJ1-1; d_gene: -; CDR3nt: TGTGCCCATACGAGGGGGTGGAACACTGAAGCTTTCTTT; CDR3aa: CAHTRGWNTEAFF
v_gene: TRBV2; abundance: -; j_gene: TRBJ1-5; d_gene: TRBD1; CDR3nt: TGTGCCAGCGTGGGGGACAGGGGTAATCAGCCCCAGCATTTT; CDR3aa: CASVGDRGNQPQHF
v_gene: TRBV27; abundance: -; j_gene: TRBJ2-5; d_gene: -; CDR3nt: TGTGCCAGCAGTTTAGGTGGGCCCGGTAAGACCCAGTACTTC; CDR3aa: CASSLGGPGKTQYF
v_gene: TRBV5-4; abundance: -; j_gene: TRBJ2-5; d_gene: -; CDR3nt: TGTGCCAGCAGCCCCAGAGGGGGGGGCGCGAGGGGAGAGACCCAGTACTTC; CDR3aa: CASSPRGGGARGETQYF
v_gene: TRBV10-2; abundance: -; j_gene: TRBJ2-1; d_gene: -; CDR3nt: TGCGCCAGCAGTGAGTCTTTCCGGTCCGATGAGCAGTTCTTC; CDR3aa: CASSESFRSDEQFF
v_gene: TRBV19; abundance: -; j_gene: TRBJ1-4; d_gene: -; CDR3nt: -; CDR3aa: CASTSGTGNEKLFF
v_gene: TRBV9; abundance: -; j_gene: TRBJ2-1; d_gene: TRBD2; CDR3nt: TGTGCCAGCAGCGTAGATAGGACTAGCGGCTACAATGAGCAGTTCTTC; CDR3aa: CASSVDRTSGYNEQFF
v_gene: TRBV11-2; abundance: -; j_gene: TRBJ2-2; d_gene: -; CDR3nt: TGTGCCAGCAGCTTAGATCGAGGGAGGGAGCTGTTTTTT; CDR3aa: CASSLDRGRELFF
v_gene: TRBV10-3; abundance: -; j_gene: TRBJ2-4; d_gene: TRBD1; CDR3nt: TGTGCCATCAGTGACCATACAGGGGGCGGGAGTCAGTACTTC; CDR3aa: CAISDHTGGGSQYF
v_gene: TRBV9; abundance: -; j_gene: TRBJ1-4; d_gene: -; CDR3nt: TGTGCCAGCAGCCTTCAGACAGGACTTAATGAAAAACTGTTTTTT; CDR3aa: CASSLQTGLNEKLFF
v_gene: TRBV5-4; abundance: -; j_gene: TRBJ1-4; d_gene: TRBD1; CDR3nt: TGTGCCAGCAGCGACCAGACAGGGGCTAGGGAAAAACTGTTTTTT; CDR3aa: CASSDQTGAREKLFF
v_gene: TRBV21-1; abundance: -; j_gene: TRBJ1-1; d_gene: -; CDR3nt: TGTGCCAGCAATACAGGTCCGAACACTGAAGCTTTCTTT; CDR3aa: CASNTGPNTEAFF
v_gene: TRBV11-2; abundance: once; j_gene: TRBJ2-5; d_gene: TRBD1; CDR3nt: TGTGCCAGCAGCTTAGCGGTCCGGGACAGGGGTAGAGAGACCCAGTACTTC; CDR3aa: CASSLAVRDRGRETQYF
v_gene: TRBV6-5; abundance: -; j_gene: TRBJ2-3; d_gene: TRBD1; CDR3nt: TGTGCCAGCAGAAAGGACAGGGGAGGGCCAGATACGCAGTATTTT; CDR3aa: CASRKDRGGPDTQYF
v_gene: TRBV21-1; abundance: -; j_gene: TRBJ1-4; d_gene: -; CDR3nt: TGTGCCAGCAGGCGAACGGGACAACGCGCAACTAATGAAAAACTGTTTTTT; CDR3aa: CASRRTGQRATNEKLFF
v_gene: TRBV11-2; abundance: -; j_gene: TRBJ1-6; d_gene: -; CDR3nt: TGTGCCAGCAGCTTAGGCGGGTTGGGAAATTCACCCCTCCACTTT; CDR3aa: CASSLGGLGNSPLHF
v_gene: TRBV5-1; abundance: -; j_gene: TRBJ1-5; d_gene: -; CDR3nt: TGCGCCAGCAGGGGTGGGGTAGGGGAGGATCAGCCCCAGCATTTT; CDR3aa: CASRGGVGEDQPQHF